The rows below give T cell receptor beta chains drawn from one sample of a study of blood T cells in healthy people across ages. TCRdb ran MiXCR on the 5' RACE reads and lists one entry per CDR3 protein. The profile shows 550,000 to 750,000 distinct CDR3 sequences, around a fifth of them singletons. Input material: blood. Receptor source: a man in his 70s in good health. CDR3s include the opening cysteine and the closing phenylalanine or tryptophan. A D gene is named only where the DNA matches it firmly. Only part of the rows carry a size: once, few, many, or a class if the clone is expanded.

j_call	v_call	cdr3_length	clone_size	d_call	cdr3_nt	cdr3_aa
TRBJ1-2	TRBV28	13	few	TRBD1	TGTGCCAGCAGTGGACAGGGGAGGTATGGCTACACCTTC	CASSGQGRYGYTF
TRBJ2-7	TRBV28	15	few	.	TGTGCCAGCAGTTTAGGTCGACTGGGATCCTACGAGCAGTACTTC	CASSLGRLGSYEQYF
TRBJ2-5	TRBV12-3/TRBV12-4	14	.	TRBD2	TGTGCCAGCAATCCGCCTAGCGGGCATGAGACCCAGTACTTC	CASNPPSGHETQYF
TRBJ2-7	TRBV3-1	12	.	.	TGTGCCAGCCGGGACAAGACCTACGAGCAGTACTTC	CASRDKTYEQYF
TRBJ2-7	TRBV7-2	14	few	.	TGTGCCAGCAGCCCGCCGACAGTTATTTACGAGCAGTACTTC	CASSPPTVIYEQYF
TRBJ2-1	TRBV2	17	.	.	TGTGCCAGCAGCCTGCTCGAGGGCCAACCGTTGCGCGATGAGCAGTTCTTC	CASSLLEGQPLRDEQFF
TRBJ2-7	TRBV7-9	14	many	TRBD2	TGTGCCAGCAGCCCTACTAGCGGCTCCTACGAGCAGTACTTC	CASSPTSGSYEQYF
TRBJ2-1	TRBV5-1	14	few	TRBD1	TGCGCCAGCAGAGGGACAGGGGGCATAGATGAGCAGTTCTTC	CASRGTGGIDEQFF
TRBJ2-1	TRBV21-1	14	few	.	TGTGCCAGCACACACCGGAGCTCCTACAATGAGCAGTTCTTC	CASTHRSSYNEQFF
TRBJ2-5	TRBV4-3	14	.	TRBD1	TGCGCCAGCAGCCAAGTACAGGGGAAGGAGACCCAGTACTTC	CASSQVQGKETQYF
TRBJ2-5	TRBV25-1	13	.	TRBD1	TGTGCCAGCAGTGGTACAGGGGGAGAGACCCAGTACTTC	CASSGTGGETQYF
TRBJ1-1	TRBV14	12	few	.	TGTGCCAGCAGCCAACCAGGGGTTGAAGCTTTCTTT	CASSQPGVEAFF
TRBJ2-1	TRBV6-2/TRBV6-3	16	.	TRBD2	TGTGCCAGCAGTGGAACGCGACTAGCCCTCTACAATGAGCAGTTCTTC	CASSGTRLALYNEQFF
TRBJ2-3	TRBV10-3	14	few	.	TGTGCCATCAGTGGGGGGGGGCACACAGATACGCAGTATTTT	CAISGGGHTDTQYF
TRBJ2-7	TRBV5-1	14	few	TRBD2	TGCGCCAGCAGCCTTCTAGCGGAGGCCTACGAGCAGTACTTC	CASSLLAEAYEQYF
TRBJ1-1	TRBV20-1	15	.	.	TGCAGTGCTAGAGGGCCGGGACCGACAGACACTGAAGCTTTCTTT	CSARGPGPTDTEAFF
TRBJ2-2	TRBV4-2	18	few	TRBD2	TGTGCCAGCAGCCAAGAGCCACTTAGCGGGAGAGCAACCGGGGAGCTGTTTTTT	CASSQEPLSGRATGELFF
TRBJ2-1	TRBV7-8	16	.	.	TGTGCCAGCAGCTTCGCCCTGGGGGGAGGCTATAATGAGCAGTTCTTC	CASSFALGGGYNEQFF
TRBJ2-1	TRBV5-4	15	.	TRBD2	TGTGCCAGCGGCTGGCTAGCGGGACCCCAGGCGGAGCAGTTCTTC	CASGWLAGPQAEQFF
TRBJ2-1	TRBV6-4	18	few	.	TGTGCCAGCAGTGACTCGTTTAGCGAGCCCTACTCCTACAATGAGCAGTTCTTC	CASSDSFSEPYSYNEQFF
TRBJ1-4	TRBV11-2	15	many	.	TGTGCCAGCAGCGGCGCAGGGAGCACTAATGAAAAACTGTTTTTT	CASSGAGSTNEKLFF
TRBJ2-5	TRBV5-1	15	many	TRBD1	TGTGCCAGCAGCTTAGCAGCAGGGGGCCGGGAGACCCAGTACTTC	CASSLAAGGRETQYF
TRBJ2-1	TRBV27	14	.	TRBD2	TGTGCCAGCAGTTTATGGGGGGGTAATGCGGAGCAGTTCTTC	CASSLWGGNAEQFF
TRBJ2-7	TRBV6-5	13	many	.	TGTGCCAGCAGACAGGAGGGAGTGGGCGAGCAGTACTTC	CASRQEGVGEQYF
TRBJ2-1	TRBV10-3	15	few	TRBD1	TGTGCCATCAGCCCCAACAGGGGGGACTACAATGAGCAGTTCTTC	CAISPNRGDYNEQFF
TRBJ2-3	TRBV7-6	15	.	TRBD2	TGTGCCAGCAGCTTAGGCCTAGCGGGAGTTGGTACGCAGTATTTT	CASSLGLAGVGTQYF
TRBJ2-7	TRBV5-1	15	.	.	TGCGCCTGCAGCTTGGCCGGGGGCCTCTCCTACGAGCAGTACTTC	CACSLAGGLSYEQYF
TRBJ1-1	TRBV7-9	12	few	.	TGTGCCAGCAGCTTAGCCAGGAATGAAGCTTTCTTT	CASSLARNEAFF